This entry features one T cell receptor beta chain sequence. The data were taken from a study of Graves' ophthalmopathy and Graves' hyperthyroidism. Germline CDR1 reads ENHRY; CDR2 reads SYGVKD. The length of the CDR3 is 12 residues. Trimming took 7 bases from V and 2 from J; bases not matched to a gene: 1. CDR3 regions of TCR beta were amplified from RNA transcripts. HTBI-primed RT-PCR formed the first round, and a multiplex PCR formed the second. TCRdb passed the multiplex PCR reads through MiXCR, listing each CDR3 protein once. The sample contains a few hundred thousand distinct CDR3 sequences, less than 20% of which appear only once.

V and J are TRBV10-3 and TRBJ2-5; 7 positions agree with TRBD1. Sequencing was performed on peripheral blood. This clonotype originated in a woman aged 18-30 years with stable Graves' hyperthyroidism. The CDR3 spells CAIKGQQETQYF. In DNA form, the CDR3 reads TGTGCCATCAAGGGACAGCAAGAGACCCAGTACTTC.